This T cell receptor beta chain was documented in a study of cytomegalovirus exposure and HLA in healthy donors. CDR3 length equals 17 residues. This clone was detected once. Antigen unknown. Generated by immunoSEQ multiplex PCR, the TCRdb table keeps only in-frame clones and is missing some. The repertoire includes under 300,000 clones, 80% to 90% of them detected once, and roughly 1% sits in the top ten. Study outcomes and limitations: Many donors carried some public TCRs, although rarity characterized most TCR sequences.

The genes are TRBV21-1 and TRBJ1-5; the table's D call of TRBD1 was not tested on the DNA. TRBV21-1 is classified as a pseudogene. The sequenced sample was PBMCs. The receptor comes from a woman aged 18-29 years in good health and CMV-seronegative. The CDR3: CASSTRRDRVSNQPQHF. The CDR3 coding sequence is TGTGCCAGCAGCACCCGTCGAGACAGGGTTAGCAATCAGCCCCAGCATTTT.